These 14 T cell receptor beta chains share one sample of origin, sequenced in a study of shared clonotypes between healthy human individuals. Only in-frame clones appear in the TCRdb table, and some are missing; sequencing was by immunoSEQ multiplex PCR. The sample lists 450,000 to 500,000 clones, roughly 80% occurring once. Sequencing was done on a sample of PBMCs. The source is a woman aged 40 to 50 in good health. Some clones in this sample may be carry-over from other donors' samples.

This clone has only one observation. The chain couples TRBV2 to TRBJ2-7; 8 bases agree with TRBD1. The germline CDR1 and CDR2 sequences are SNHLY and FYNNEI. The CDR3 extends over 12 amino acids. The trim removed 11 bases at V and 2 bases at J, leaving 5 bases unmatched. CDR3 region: CAGGTGAYEQYF. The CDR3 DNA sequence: TGTGCCGGGGGGACAGGCGCCTACGAGCAGTACTTC.

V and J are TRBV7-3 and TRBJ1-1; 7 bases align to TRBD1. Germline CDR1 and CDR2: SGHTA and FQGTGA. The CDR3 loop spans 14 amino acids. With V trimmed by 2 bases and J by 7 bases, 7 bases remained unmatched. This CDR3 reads CASSLLGGAGEAFF. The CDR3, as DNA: TGTGCCAGCAGCTTATTAGGGGGCGCGGGTGAAGCTTTCTTT.

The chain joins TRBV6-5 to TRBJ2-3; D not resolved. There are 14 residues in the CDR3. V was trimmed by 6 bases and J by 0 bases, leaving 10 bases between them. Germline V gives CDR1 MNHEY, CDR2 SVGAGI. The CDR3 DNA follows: TGTGCCAGCAGGCCACAGAGTAGCACAGATACGCAGTATTTT. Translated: CASRPQSSTDTQYF.

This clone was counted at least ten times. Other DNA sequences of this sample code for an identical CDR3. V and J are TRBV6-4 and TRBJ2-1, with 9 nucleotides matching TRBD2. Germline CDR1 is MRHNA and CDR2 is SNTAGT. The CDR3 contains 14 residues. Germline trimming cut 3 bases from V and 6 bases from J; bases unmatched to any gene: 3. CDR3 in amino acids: CASSEGREGNEQFF. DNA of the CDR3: TGTGCCAGCAGTGAGGGGCGGGAGGGCAATGAGCAGTTCTTC.

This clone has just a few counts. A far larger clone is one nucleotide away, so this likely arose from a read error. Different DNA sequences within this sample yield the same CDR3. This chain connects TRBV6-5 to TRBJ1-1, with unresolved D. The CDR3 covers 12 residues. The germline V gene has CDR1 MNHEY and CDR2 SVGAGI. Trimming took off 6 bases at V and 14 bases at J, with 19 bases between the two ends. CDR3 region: CASRALPGRAFF. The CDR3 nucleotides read TGTGCCAGCAGAGCATTACCCGGCCGGGCCTTCTTT.

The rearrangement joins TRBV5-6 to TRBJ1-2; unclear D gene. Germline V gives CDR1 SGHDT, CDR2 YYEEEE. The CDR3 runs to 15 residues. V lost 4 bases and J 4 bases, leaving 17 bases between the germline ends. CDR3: CASSAVRVFSYGYTF. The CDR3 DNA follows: TGTGCCAGCAGCGCTGTCCGGGTTTTTAGCTATGGCTACACCTTC.

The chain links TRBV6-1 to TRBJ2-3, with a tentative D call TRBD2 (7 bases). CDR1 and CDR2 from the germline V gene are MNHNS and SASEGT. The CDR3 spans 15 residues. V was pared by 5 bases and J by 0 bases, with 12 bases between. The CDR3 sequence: CASSSGGLSTDTQYF. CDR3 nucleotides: TGTGCCAGCAGTTCCGGGGGGCTTAGCACAGATACGCAGTATTTT.

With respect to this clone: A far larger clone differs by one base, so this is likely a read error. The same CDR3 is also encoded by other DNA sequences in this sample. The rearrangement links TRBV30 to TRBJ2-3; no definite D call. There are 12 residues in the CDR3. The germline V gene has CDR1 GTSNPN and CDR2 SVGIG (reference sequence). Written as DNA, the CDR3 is TGTGCCTGGAGTGTAGCTGGAGATACGCAGTACTTT. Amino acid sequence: CAWSVAGDTQYF.

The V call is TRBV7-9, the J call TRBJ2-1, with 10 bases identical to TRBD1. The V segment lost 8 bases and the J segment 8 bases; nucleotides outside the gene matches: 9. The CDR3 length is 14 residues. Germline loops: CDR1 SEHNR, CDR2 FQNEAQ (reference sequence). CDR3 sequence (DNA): TGTGCCAGCTGGGGGACAGGGGTTAATTATGAGCAGTTCTTC. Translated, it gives CASWGTGVNYEQFF. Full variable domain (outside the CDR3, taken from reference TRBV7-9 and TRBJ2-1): DTGVSQNPRHKITKRGQNVTFRCDPISEHNRLYWYRQTLGQGPEFLTYFQNEAQLEKSRLLSDRFSAERPKGSFSTLEIQRTEQGDSAMYLCASWGTGVNYEQFFGPGTRLTVL.

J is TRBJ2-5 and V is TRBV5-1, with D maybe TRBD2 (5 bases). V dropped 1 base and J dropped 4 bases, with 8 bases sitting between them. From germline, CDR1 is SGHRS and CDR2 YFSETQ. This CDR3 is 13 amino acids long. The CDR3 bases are TGCGCCAGCAGCTTGACGGGGTTAGAGACCCAGTACTTC. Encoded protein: CASSLTGLETQYF.

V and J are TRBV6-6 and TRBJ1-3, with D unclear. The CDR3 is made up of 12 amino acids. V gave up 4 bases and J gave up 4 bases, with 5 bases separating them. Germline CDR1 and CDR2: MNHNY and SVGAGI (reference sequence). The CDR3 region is CASSSEGNTIYF. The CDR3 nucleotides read TGTGCCAGCAGTTCCGAAGGAAACACCATATATTTT.

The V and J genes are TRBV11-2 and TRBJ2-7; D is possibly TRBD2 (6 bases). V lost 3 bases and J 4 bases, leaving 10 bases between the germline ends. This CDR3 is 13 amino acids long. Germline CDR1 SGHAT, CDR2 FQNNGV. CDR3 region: CASSFGGDYEQYF. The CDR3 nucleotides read TGTGCCAGCAGCTTCGGCGGGGATTACGAGCAGTACTTC.

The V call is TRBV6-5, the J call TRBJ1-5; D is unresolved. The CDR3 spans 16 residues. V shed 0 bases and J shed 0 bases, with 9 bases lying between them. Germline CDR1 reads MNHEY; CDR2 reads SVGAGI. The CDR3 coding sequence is TGTGCCAGCAGTTACTCGAGAGACCATAGCAATCAGCCCCAGCATTTT. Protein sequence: CASSYSRDHSNQPQHF.

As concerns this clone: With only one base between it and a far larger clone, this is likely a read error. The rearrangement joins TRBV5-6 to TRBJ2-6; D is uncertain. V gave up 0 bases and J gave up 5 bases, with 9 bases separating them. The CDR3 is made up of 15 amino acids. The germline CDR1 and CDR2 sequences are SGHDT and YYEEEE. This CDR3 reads CASSLGVSRANVLTF. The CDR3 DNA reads TGTGCCAGCAGCTTGGGGGTATCCAGGGCCAACGTCCTGACTTTC.